The 19 T cell receptor beta chains reported below all come from one sample, sequenced in a study of beta chain features in type 1 diabetes. What was sequenced were expressed TCRB transcripts, since all of the isolated RNA had been reverse transcribed. The method was immunoSEQ multiplex PCR; TCRdb's version includes in-frame clones alone and lacks a portion of them. Of roughly 400,000 clones in the sample, approximately 15% were seen once. The sequencing sample was made of naive CD4+ T cells from blood. These receptors originate from a man aged 30 to 39 in good health.

This chain joins TRBV7-2 and TRBJ2-3, with TRBD1 matching 8 bases. The CDR3 sequence is 15 residues long. V was pared by 7 bases and J by 5 bases, with 11 bases of the junction left unmatched. Per the germline V gene, CDR1 is SGHTA and CDR2 is FQGNSA. The CDR3 region is CASTTGGGLKDTQYF. The CDR3 coding sequence is TGTGCCAGCACCACAGGGGGTGGGTTGAAAGATACGCAGTATTTT.

Ten or more counts support this clone. The chain has TRBV14 and TRBJ2-4; D might be TRBD2 (5 bases). Germline assignment: CDR1 SGHDN and CDR2 FVKESK. The V end lost 3 bases, the J end lost 7 bases, and 13 bases lay between the germline ends. This CDR3 comprises 14 residues. CDR3 amino acids: CASSHLGVDNIQYF. CDR3 coding DNA: TGTGCCAGCAGCCATCTGGGAGTGGATAACATTCAGTACTTC. The full variable domain, its missing parts supplied by reference TRBV14 and TRBJ2-4, is EAGVTQFPSHSVIEKGQTVTLRCDPISGHDNLYWYRRVMGKEIKFLLHFVKESKQDESGMPNNRFLAERTGGTYSTLKVQPAELEDSGVYFCASSHLGVDNIQYFGAGTRLSVL.

The sample holds one count of this clone. The rearrangement joins TRBV20-1 to TRBJ2-1; D remains unclear. Germline CDR1 and CDR2: DFQATT and SNEGSKA (reference sequence). The germline V and J ends were trimmed by 3 bases and 3 bases, with 3 bases remaining between them. The CDR3 is made up of 11 amino acids. CDR3 sequence (DNA): TGCAGTGCTAGTAACTACAATGAGCAGTTCTTC. Amino acids: CSASNYNEQFF.

V is TRBV9 and J is TRBJ2-1; D is ambiguous. The germline V and J ends were trimmed by 4 bases and 12 bases, with 17 bases remaining between them. Germline V gives CDR1 SGDLS, CDR2 YYNGEE. The CDR3 length is 13 residues. The CDR3 region is CASSLRSGEGQFF. Here the CDR3 DNA reads TGTGCCAGCAGCCTCCGTAGTGGGGAAGGGCAGTTCTTC. The variable domain in full, with the rest retrieved from reference TRBV9 and TRBJ2-1, is DSGVTQTPKHLITATGQRVTLRCSPRSGDLSVYWYQQSLDQGLQFLIQYYNGEERAKGNILERFSAQQFPDLHSELNLSSLELGDSALYFCASSLRSGEGQFFGPGTRLTVL.

Only a few counts were recorded for this clone. The rearrangement joins TRBV2 to TRBJ2-3, with TRBD2 matching 9 bases. Germline trimming cut 5 bases from V and 0 bases from J; bases unmatched to any gene: 3. The CDR3 contains 15 residues. Looked up from germline, CDR1 is SNHLY and CDR2 is FYNNEI. The CDR3 region is CASSRLAASTDTQYF. Here the CDR3 DNA reads TGTGCCAGCAGTCGACTAGCGGCTAGCACAGATACGCAGTATTTT. Together with reference TRBV2 and TRBJ2-3, the CDR3 gives the full variable domain: EPEVTQTPSHQVTQMGQEVILRCVPISNHLYFYWYRQILGQKVEFLVSFYNNEISEKSEIFDDQFSVERPDGSNFTLKIRSTKLEDSAMYFCASSRLAASTDTQYFGPGTRLTVL.

This clone has just a few counts. The chain employs TRBV5-6 and TRBJ2-7, with 10 bases aligning to TRBD2. V trimming: 6 bases; J trimming: 3 bases; junction bases outside the gene matches: 9. CDR3 size: 15 residues. CDR1 SGHDT and CDR2 YYEEEE come from the germline V gene. Here the CDR3 reads CASTPASGRSYEQYF. The CDR3 nucleotides are TGTGCCAGCACCCCCGCTAGCGGGAGAAGCTACGAGCAGTACTTC.

This clone occurred a few times. The rearrangement links TRBV10-3 to TRBJ2-3; 7 bases align to TRBD2. With 10 bases clipped from V and 5 bases from J, the junction kept 12 bases outside the gene matches. Germline values: CDR1 ENHRY, CDR2 SYGVKD. This CDR3 has 14 residues. CDR3 sequence (DNA): TGTGCCAGCCTTGCGAGCGGGGTTCAAGATACGCAGTATTTT. Translating it yields CASLASGVQDTQYF.

This clone has at least ten counts. Other nucleotide sequences from this sample produce the same CDR3. The chain links TRBV18 to TRBJ2-5; D gene uncertain. Germline V gives CDR1 KGHSH, CDR2 LQKENI. V was pared by 1 base and J by 4 bases, with 1 base between. This CDR3 has 11 residues. The CDR3 is CASSPRETQYF. DNA for the CDR3: TGTGCCAGCTCACCACGAGAGACCCAGTACTTC.

This clone was seen more than once but under ten times. The V call is TRBV10-3, the J call TRBJ2-7; 8 bases agree with TRBD2. J gave up 0 bases and V 4 bases, and 2 bases lay outside the gene matches. Germline loops: CDR1 ENHRY, CDR2 SYGVKD. This CDR3 contains 14 residues. In DNA, the CDR3 is TGTGCCATCAGTGTAGCGGGGTCCTCCTACGAGCAGTACTTC. Its translation: CAISVAGSSYEQYF.

This clone has a handful of counts. Other DNA sequences of this sample code for an identical CDR3. The chain carries TRBV29-1 and TRBJ1-5; no clear D. CDR1 is SQVTM, CDR2 ANQGSEA, per germline. This CDR3 has 13 residues. The V end lost 4 bases, the J end lost 0 bases, and 7 bases lay between the germline ends. The CDR3 loop reads CSVGGNSNQPQHF. The CDR3 nucleotides are TGCAGCGTTGGGGGAAATAGCAATCAGCCCCAGCATTTT.

This clone was counted a few times. This rearrangement joins TRBV30 to TRBJ2-3; possibly TRBD2 for D (5 bases). The V gene lost 3 bases and the J gene lost 3 bases, with 10 bases spanning the gap. The germline V gene has CDR1 GTSNPN and CDR2 SVGIG (reference sequence). CDR3 length: 13 amino acids. The DNA of the CDR3 is TGTGCCTGGAGCTATACTAGAACAGATACGCAGTATTTT. Protein sequence: CAWSYTRTDTQYF.

Remarks on this clone: An end of the junction does not agree with germline; a read error may underlie this. The genes are TRBV20-1 and TRBJ1-4, with D unresolved. The germline gives CDR1 DFQATT, CDR2 SNEGSKA (reference sequence). The CDR3 is 11 residues long. DNA for the CDR3: TGCAGTGCTAGCCCCATTGGGCAGGCCCATTTT. As protein: CSASPIGQAHF.

CDR3 sequence reads: CASSLLRPGGLGTEAFF. CDR3 sequence (DNA): TGTGCCAGCAGCTTATTAAGGCCAGGAGGATTGGGGACTGAAGCTTTCTTT. The rearrangement uses TRBV7-9 and TRBJ1-1; D is unresolved. V was cut by 2 bases and J by 5 bases, with 21 bases left in between. The CDR3 runs to 17 residues. Looked up from germline, CDR1 is SEHNR and CDR2 is FQNEAQ (reference sequence).

This rearrangement joins TRBV7-2 to TRBJ2-1; 7 bases match TRBD1. V trimming: 1 base; J trimming: 3 bases; junction bases outside the gene matches: 6. CDR1 is SGHTA and CDR2 is FQGNSA in the germline V gene. CDR3 size: 16 residues. The CDR3 reads CASSLVTGQFYNEQFF. In nucleotides, the CDR3 is TGTGCCAGCAGCTTAGTCACGGGACAGTTCTACAATGAGCAGTTCTTC.

This clone has just a few counts. V is TRBV7-2 and J is TRBJ2-1; 7 nucleotides line up with TRBD2. There are 13 residues in the CDR3. V shed 5 bases and J 10 bases; nucleotides not matched to a gene: 8. The germline V gene encodes CDR1 SGHTA and CDR2 FQGNSA. The CDR3 nucleotides read TGTGCCAGCAGCAGACAGCGGGAAGGGGAGCAGTTCTTC. Protein product: CASSRQREGEQFF. The variable domain in full, completed from reference TRBV7-2 and TRBJ2-1, reads GAGVSQSPSNKVTEKGKDVELRCDPISGHTALYWYRQSLGQGLEFLIYFQGNSAPDKSGLPSDRFSAERTGGSVSTLTIQRTQQEDSAVYLCASSRQREGEQFFGPGTRLTVL.

The V gene is TRBV10-3, the J gene TRBJ1-1; D call uncertain. Germline assignment: CDR1 ENHRY and CDR2 SYGVKD. The length of the CDR3 is 14 residues. Trimming took off 2 bases at V and 0 bases at J, with 7 bases between the two ends. CDR3 in DNA: TGTGCCATCAGTGAGGCCCAGATGAACACTGAAGCTTTCTTT. It encodes CAISEAQMNTEAFF.

This clone has a handful of counts. The chain carries TRBV7-3 and TRBJ2-5; D possibly corresponds to TRBD2 (5 bases). The V gene lost 3 bases and the J gene lost 1 base, with 6 bases spanning the gap. The CDR3 covers 13 residues. From germline, CDR1 is SGHTA and CDR2 FQGTGA. The CDR3 nucleotides read TGTGCCAGCAGCTTCGGGGTCCAAGAGACCCAGTACTTC. The encoded protein is CASSFGVQETQYF.

Only a few counts were recorded for this clone. This sample includes further DNA sequences coding for the same CDR3. The chain couples TRBV29-1 to TRBJ1-1; no clear D. The V gene lost 7 bases and the J gene lost 2 bases, with 5 bases spanning the gap. The length of the CDR3 is 10 residues. Germline V gives CDR1 SQVTM, CDR2 ANQGSEA. The CDR3 coding sequence is TGCAGCGGGAAAAACACTGAAGCTTTCTTT. Translating gives CSGKNTEAFF. Together with reference TRBV29-1 and TRBJ1-1, the CDR3 gives the full variable domain: SAVISQKPSRDICQRGTSLTIQCQVDSQVTMMFWYRQQPGQSLTLIATANQGSEATYESGFVIDKFPISRPNLTFSTLTVSNMSPEDSSIYLCSGKNTEAFFGQGTRLTVV.

This clone was detected a few times. V and J are TRBV6-6 and TRBJ2-7, with 7 bases identical to TRBD2. CDR3 length: 12 amino acids. CDR1 MNHNY and CDR2 SVGAGI come from the germline V gene (reference sequence). Germline trimming cut 0 bases from V and 11 bases from J; bases unmatched to any gene: 4. For the CDR3, the DNA is TGTGCCAGCAGTTACTCAAGCGGGATGGAGTACGTC. Protein sequence: CASSYSSGMEYV.